This T cell receptor (beta chain) is drawn from a study of blood T cell repertoires in COVID-19. Study-level background: Material from acute and convalescent COVID-19 was sourced from the United States, Italy and Spain. PBMCs, B-cell-depleted T cells, or T cells were the source of the cDNA or gDNA that made up the material.

In the study's own analysis: For nucleated cells, counts were estimated from reference gene primer amplification. Here immunoSEQ multiplex PCR was the method, and the copy in TCRdb shows in-frame clones only, minus some. D and trimming were read from the DNA, whereas the V and J calls and clone size are those reported in that table. The table lists approximately 300,000 clones, roughly 90% of them singletons. The CDR3 length is 11 residues. CDR1 and CDR2 (germline): SGHTA, FQGNSA. Trimming removed 5 bases from V and 8 bases from J, with 7 bases in between. What was sequenced was peripheral blood. This TCR was recovered from a man younger than 35 who had recovered from COVID-19. The chain employs TRBV7-2 and TRBJ2-1; no definite D call. CDR3 sequence (DNA): TGTGCCAGCAGCCTCCGGTATGAGCAGTTCTTC. This sequence encodes CASSLRYEQFF.